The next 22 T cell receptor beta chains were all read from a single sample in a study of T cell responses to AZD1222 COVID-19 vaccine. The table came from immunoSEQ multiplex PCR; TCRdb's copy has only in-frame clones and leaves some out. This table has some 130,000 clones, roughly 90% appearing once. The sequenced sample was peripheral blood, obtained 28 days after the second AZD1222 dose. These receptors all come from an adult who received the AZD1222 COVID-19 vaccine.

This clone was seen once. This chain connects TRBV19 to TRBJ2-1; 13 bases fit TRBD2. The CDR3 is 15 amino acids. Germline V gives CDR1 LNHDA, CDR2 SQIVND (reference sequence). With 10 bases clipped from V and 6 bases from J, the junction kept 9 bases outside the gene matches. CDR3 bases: TGTGCCACCAGGACCGGGACTAGCGGGGTCAATGAGCAGTTCTTC. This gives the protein CATRTGTSGVNEQFF.

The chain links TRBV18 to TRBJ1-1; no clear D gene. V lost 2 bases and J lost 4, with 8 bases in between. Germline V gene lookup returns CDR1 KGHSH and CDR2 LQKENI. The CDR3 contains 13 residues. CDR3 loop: CASSPGVATEAFF. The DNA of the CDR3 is TGTGCCAGCTCACCAGGGGTGGCCACTGAAGCTTTCTTT. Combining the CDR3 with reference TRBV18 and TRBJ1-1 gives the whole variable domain NAGVMQNPRHLVRRRGQEARLRCSPMKGHSHVYWYRQLPEEGLKFMVYLQKENIIDESGMPKERFSAEFPKEGPSILRIQQVVRGDSAAYFCASSPGVATEAFFGQGTRLTVV.

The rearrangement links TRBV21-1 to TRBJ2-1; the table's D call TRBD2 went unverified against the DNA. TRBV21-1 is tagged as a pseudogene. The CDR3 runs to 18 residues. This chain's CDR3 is CASSKGANGRGVYNEQFF. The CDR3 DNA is TGTGCCAGCAGCAAAGGGGCTAATGGCCGGGGGGTCTACAATGAGCAGTTCTTC.

This chain's CDR3 is CASSHKRGGTDTQYF. CDR3 DNA: TGTGCCAGCAGCCACAAACGGGGTGGCACAGATACGCAGTATTTT. V and J are TRBV4-2 and TRBJ2-3; maybe TRBD2 (5 bases). The CDR3 has 15 amino acids. V lost 3 bases to trimming and J lost 1 base, with 11 bases between them. The germline gives CDR1 LGHNA, CDR2 YNFKEQ.

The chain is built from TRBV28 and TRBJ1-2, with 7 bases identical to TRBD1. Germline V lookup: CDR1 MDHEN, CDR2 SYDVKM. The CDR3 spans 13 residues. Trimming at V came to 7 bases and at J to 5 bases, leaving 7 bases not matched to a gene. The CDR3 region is CASTRQGFYGYTF. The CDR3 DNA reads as TGTGCCAGCACCAGACAGGGATTTTATGGCTACACCTTC.

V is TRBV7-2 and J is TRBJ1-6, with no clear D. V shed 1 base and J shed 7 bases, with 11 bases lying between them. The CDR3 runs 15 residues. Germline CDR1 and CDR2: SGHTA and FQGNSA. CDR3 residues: CASSLVTLQNSPLHF. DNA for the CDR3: TGTGCCAGCAGCTTAGTGACGTTACAAAATTCACCCCTCCACTTT.

CDR3 nucleotide sequence: TGTGCCAGCAGCTTATCTAGGGAGTATGGCTACACCTTC. It encodes CASSLSREYGYTF. This chain uses TRBV7-2 with TRBJ1-2, with unresolved D. This CDR3 has 13 residues. The ends were cut back, 2 bases at V and 5 bases at J, with 9 bases in the middle. Germline CDR1 reads SGHTA; CDR2 reads FQGNSA.

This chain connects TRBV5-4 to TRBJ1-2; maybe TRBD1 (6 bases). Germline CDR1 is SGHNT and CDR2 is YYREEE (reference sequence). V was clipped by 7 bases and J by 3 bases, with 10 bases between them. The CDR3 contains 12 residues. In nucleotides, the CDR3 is TGTGCCAGCTCGCCAGGGGACTATGGCTACACCTTC. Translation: CASSPGDYGYTF.

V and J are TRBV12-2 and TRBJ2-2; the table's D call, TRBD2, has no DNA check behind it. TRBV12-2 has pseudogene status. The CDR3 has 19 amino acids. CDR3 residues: CASLPVALAGGTNTGELFF. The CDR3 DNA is TGTGCAAGTCTCCCGGTTGCCCTAGCGGGGGGGACGAACACCGGGGAGCTGTTTTTT.

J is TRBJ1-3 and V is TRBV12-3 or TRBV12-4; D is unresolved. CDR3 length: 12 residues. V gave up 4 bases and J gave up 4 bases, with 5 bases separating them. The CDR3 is CASSSPGNTIYF. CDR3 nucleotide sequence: TGTGCCAGCAGTTCCCCAGGAAACACCATATATTTT.

CDR3 nucleotides: TGTGCCAGCAGCGGTGGGCGGGGGGTTACGGGATCAGAGCAGTTCTTC. Its protein product is CASSGGRGVTGSEQFF. The V and J genes are TRBV7-9 and TRBJ2-1, with 8 nucleotides matching TRBD2. CDR1 and CDR2 (germline): SEHNR, FQNEAQ (reference sequence). The CDR3 is 16 amino acids. The V gene end was trimmed by 5 bases and the J gene end by 10 bases; junction bases not matched to a gene: 16.

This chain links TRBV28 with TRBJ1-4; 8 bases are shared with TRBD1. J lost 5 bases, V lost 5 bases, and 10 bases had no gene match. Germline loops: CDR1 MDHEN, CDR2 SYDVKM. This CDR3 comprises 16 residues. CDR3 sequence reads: CASSPRHGTGNEKLFF. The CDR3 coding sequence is TGTGCCAGCAGTCCACGCCATGGGACAGGCAATGAAAAACTGTTTTTT.

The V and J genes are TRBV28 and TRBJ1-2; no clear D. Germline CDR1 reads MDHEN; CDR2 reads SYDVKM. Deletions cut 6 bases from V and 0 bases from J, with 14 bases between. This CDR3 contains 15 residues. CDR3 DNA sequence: TGTGCCAGCAGCCGCGCGGCACAGACTAACTATGGCTACACCTTC. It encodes CASSRAAQTNYGYTF.

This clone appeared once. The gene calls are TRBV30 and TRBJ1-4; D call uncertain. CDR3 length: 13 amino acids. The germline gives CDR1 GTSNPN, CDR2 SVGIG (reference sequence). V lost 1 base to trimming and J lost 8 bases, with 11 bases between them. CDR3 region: CAWSDFRSEKLFF. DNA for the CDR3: TGTGCCTGGAGTGACTTCAGGAGCGAAAAACTGTTTTTT.

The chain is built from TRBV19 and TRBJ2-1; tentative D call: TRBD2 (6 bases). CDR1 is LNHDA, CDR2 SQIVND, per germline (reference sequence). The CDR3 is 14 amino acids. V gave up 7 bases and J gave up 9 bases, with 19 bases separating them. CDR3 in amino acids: CASNPGLHSGEQFF. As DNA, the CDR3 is TGTGCCAGTAACCCGGGACTCCACTCAGGTGAGCAGTTCTTC.

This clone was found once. CDR3 coding DNA: TGCGCCAGCAGCTCATCGGGACGCCTCTACACCTTC. Translating gives CASSSSGRLYTF. V and J are TRBV5-1 and TRBJ1-2; possibly TRBD1 for D (5 bases). The CDR3 is made up of 12 amino acids. V was pared by 3 bases and J by 10 bases, with 13 bases between. CDR1 and CDR2 from the germline V gene are SGHRS and YFSETQ. The full variable domain, with the rest looked up from reference TRBV5-1 and TRBJ1-2, is KAGVTQTPRYLIKTRGQQVTLSCSPISGHRSVSWYQQTPGQGLQFLFEYFSETQRNKGNFPGRFSGRQFSNSRSEMNVSTLELGDSALYLCASSSSGRLYTFGSGTRLTVV.

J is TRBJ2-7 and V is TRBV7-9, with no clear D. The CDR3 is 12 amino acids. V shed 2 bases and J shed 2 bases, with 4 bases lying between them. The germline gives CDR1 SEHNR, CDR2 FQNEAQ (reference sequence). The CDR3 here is CASSLSTYEQYF. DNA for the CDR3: TGTGCCAGCAGCTTATCCACCTACGAGCAGTACTTC.

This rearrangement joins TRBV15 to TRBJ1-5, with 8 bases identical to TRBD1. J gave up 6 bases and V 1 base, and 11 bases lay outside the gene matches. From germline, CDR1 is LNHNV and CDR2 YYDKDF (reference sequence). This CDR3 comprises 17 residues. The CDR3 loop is CATSRGRQGPGGQPQHF. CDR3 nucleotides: TGTGCCACCAGCAGAGGGCGACAGGGGCCAGGGGGTCAGCCCCAGCATTTT.

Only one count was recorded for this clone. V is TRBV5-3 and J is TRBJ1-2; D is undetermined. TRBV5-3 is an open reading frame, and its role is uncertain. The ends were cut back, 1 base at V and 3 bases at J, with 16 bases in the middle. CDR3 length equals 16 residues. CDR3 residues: CARSLTRAGEYYGYTF. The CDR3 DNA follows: TGTGCCAGAAGCTTGACGAGGGCAGGCGAATACTATGGCTACACCTTC.

CDR3 loop: CASSLGGTADSPLHF. CDR3 DNA: TGTGCCAGCAGCCTCGGCGGGACTGCGGATTCACCCCTCCACTTT. The chain joins TRBV5-8 to TRBJ1-6; D may be TRBD1 (5 bases). V was pared by 4 bases and J by 8 bases, with 16 bases between. Germline loops: CDR1 SGHTS, CDR2 YDEGEE. There are 15 residues in the CDR3.

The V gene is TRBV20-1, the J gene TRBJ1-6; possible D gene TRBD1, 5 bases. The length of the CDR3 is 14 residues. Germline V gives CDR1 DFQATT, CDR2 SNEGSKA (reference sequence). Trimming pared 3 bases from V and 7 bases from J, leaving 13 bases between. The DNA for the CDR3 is TGCAGTGCTAGTAACCCAGGGAGGAATTCACCCCTCCACTTT. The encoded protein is CSASNPGRNSPLHF.

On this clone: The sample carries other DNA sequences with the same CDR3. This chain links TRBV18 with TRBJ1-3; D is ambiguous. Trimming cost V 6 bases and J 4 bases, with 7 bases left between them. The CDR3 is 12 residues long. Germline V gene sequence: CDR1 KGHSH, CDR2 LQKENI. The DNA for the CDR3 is TGTGCCAGCTCCCCAAGGGGAAACACCATATATTTT. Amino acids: CASSPRGNTIYF.